These 2 T cell receptor beta chains originate from one sample sequenced in a study of blood T cell repertoires in COVID-19. The data were produced by immunoSEQ multiplex PCR, yet TCRdb's version contains in-frame clones alone and is incomplete. The sample contains more than 45,000 clones, about nine tenths of which appear only once. Material for sequencing was peripheral blood. Receptors originate from a man in his 70s with acute or convalescent COVID-19.

DNA of the CDR3: TGTGCCAGCAGTTCCCGACAGGGGGCCCTTCGGGAGACCCAGTACTTC. Protein sequence: CASSSRQGALRETQYF. This rearrangement joins TRBV2 to TRBJ2-5, with 10 bases aligning to TRBD1. Germline CDR1 and CDR2: SNHLY and FYNNEI. The CDR3 spans 16 residues. The trim removed 5 bases at V and 5 bases at J, leaving 11 bases unmatched.

The genes are TRBV5-1 and TRBJ2-5, with 7 positions matching TRBD1. Germline V gene lookup returns CDR1 SGHRS and CDR2 YFSETQ. The trim removed 4 bases at V and 2 bases at J, leaving 5 bases unmatched. The CDR3 covers 14 residues. The CDR3: CASSQGTAQETQYF. In DNA, the CDR3 is TGCGCCAGCAGCCAAGGGACAGCTCAAGAGACCCAGTACTTC.